Presented here are 32 T cell receptor beta chains from one specimen sequenced in a study of tumor and adjacent non-tumor tissue in lung cancer. The template was RNA from unsorted bulk tissue. This non-tumor lung sample came from over 3 cm beyond the tumor edge. Three rounds of nested PCR, following a modified ARM-PCR protocol, produced the TCRbeta library. TCRdb fed the multiplex PCR reads into MiXCR, producing one record per CDR3 protein. Of roughly 69,000 distinct CDR3 sequences in the sample, 76% were seen once. Specimen: distant non-tumor lung tissue. Receptors originate from a man aged 55 to 70 with non-small cell lung cancer.

As regards this clonotype: Compared with germline, one end of the junction differs, possibly owing to a read error. The CDR3 loop is CVSLPRVGEQCF. DNA for the CDR3: TGTGTCAGCCTTCCCCGGGTTGGGGAGCAGTGCTTC. V and J are TRBV6-1 and TRBJ2-7; D possibly corresponds to TRBD2 (5 bases). The CDR3 runs to 12 residues. Per germline, CDR1 MNHNS and CDR2 SASEGT.

Note on this clonotype: A much larger clone differs from this one at a single base, so this may be a read error. The chain recombines TRBV5-1 with TRBJ2-1; D unresolved. Germline V gives CDR1 SGHRS, CDR2 YFSETQ. This CDR3 region has 11 residues. Trimming removed 5 bases at V and 12 bases at J, with 12 bases between. CDR3 region: CASRRQDGQFF. The CDR3 nucleotides read TGCGCCAGCAGGCGGCAGGATGGGCAGTTCTTC.

For this clonotype: The junction departs from germline at one end; a sequencing error may be responsible. The chain recombines TRBV4-1 with TRBJ2-3; D unresolved. This CDR3 contains 14 residues. The V gene's germline CDR1 is MGHRA and CDR2 YSYEKL. The CDR3: CASTPVGSTDTQYF. CDR3 in DNA: TGCGCCAGCACCCCCGTAGGCAGCACAGATACGCAGTATTTC.

This clonotype was seen repeatedly, ten times or more. The chain has TRBV20-1 and TRBJ2-3; D possibly corresponds to TRBD1 (5 bases). CDR1 is DFQATT, CDR2 SNEGSKA, per germline (reference sequence). The germline V and J ends were trimmed by 4 bases and 2 bases, with 10 bases remaining between them. CDR3 size: 13 residues. CDR3 loop: CSATGLDTDTQYF. The CDR3 DNA sequence: TGCAGTGCTACAGGGTTGGACACAGATACGCAGTATTTT.

This clonotype has only one observation. One end of the junction does not line up with germline, which may come from a read error. This chain's CDR3 is CARSSRRSSYKEQFF. The CDR3, as DNA: TGTGCAAGAAGCTCACGCAGGAGCTCCTACAAAGAGCAGTTCTTC. The rearrangement uses TRBV11-3 and TRBJ2-1; D call uncertain. Germline V lookup: CDR1 SGHNT, CDR2 YENEEA. The CDR3 loop spans 15 amino acids.

This clonotype was recorded many times. This chain links TRBV7-9 with TRBJ2-3; no firm D call. Per germline, CDR1 SEHNR and CDR2 FQNEAQ (reference sequence). With 5 bases removed from V and 5 bases from J, the gap between germline ends came to 5 bases. This CDR3 region has 11 residues. In DNA form, the CDR3 reads TGTGCCAGCAGCCTTCGAGATACGCAGTATTTT. Its translation: CASSLRDTQYF.

On this clonotype itself: Lacking the conserved final phenylalanine or tryptophan, this CDR3 likely reflects a read error. This CDR3 is CSVSAGGDTEAFL. The CDR3 region has the DNA TGCAGCGTCTCGGCGGGGGGGGACACTGAAGCTTTCTTA. This sequence joins TRBV29-1 and TRBJ1-1; TRBD1 might be the D (5 bases). Per the germline V gene, CDR1 is SQVTM and CDR2 is ANQGSEA. V was clipped by 6 bases and J by 3 bases, with 14 bases between them. The CDR3 runs to 13 residues.

The chain links TRBV5-4 to TRBJ2-5; no definite D call. Trimming pared 1 base from V and 3 bases from J, leaving 13 bases between. Germline CDR1 is SGHNT and CDR2 is YYREEE (reference sequence). CDR3 length equals 15 residues. CDR3 coding DNA: TGTGCCAGCAGCTTGTCTCATAGACTGGAAGAGACCCAGTACTTC. Protein product: CASSLSHRLEETQYF.

In regard to this clonotype: A junction end diverges from the germline sequence, so it may reflect a read error. The V gene is TRBV6-5, the J gene TRBJ1-1; the D gene is possibly TRBD1 (6 bases). The CDR3 has 16 residues. Germline V gene sequence: CDR1 MNHEY, CDR2 SVGAGI. The CDR3 region is CASRISIGTKNIEAFF. The CDR3 DNA sequence: TGTGCCAGCAGAATTAGTATCGGGACAAAGAACATTGAAGCTTTCTTT.

This clonotype was seen many times. The chain recombines TRBV5-6 with TRBJ1-2; D is unresolved. V was trimmed by 4 bases and J by 4 bases, leaving 11 bases between them. CDR3 length equals 13 residues. Germline CDR1 SGHDT, CDR2 YYEEEE. The CDR3: CASSRWQSYGYTF. The DNA of the CDR3 is TGTGCCAGCAGCCGCTGGCAGAGCTATGGCTACACCTTC.

The rearrangement joins TRBV20-1 to TRBJ2-2; 11 positions agree with TRBD2. V was clipped by 7 bases and J by 13 bases; unmatched bases: 20. Per germline, CDR1 DFQATT and CDR2 SNEGSKA (reference sequence). This CDR3 region has 16 residues. The CDR3 nucleotides are TGCAGTGTTACTTTAGCGGGAGGGCCGGAGACCCGGGGGCTGTTTTTT. Translation: CSVTLAGGPETRGLFF.

The chain couples TRBV6-6 to TRBJ1-1; D is unresolved. V was cut by 6 bases and J by 4 bases, with 9 bases left in between. Germline values: CDR1 MNHNY, CDR2 SVGAGI (reference sequence). This CDR3 is built from 12 residues. This CDR3 reads CASSMERTEAFF. CDR3 in DNA: TGTGCCAGCAGCATGGAGCGCACTGAAGCTTTCTTT.

The chain combines TRBV25-1 with TRBJ2-7, with D perhaps matching TRBD2 (6 bases). Per germline, CDR1 MGHDK and CDR2 SYGVNS. The CDR3 is 11 amino acids. CDR3 amino acids: CVSTLGRDKYF. CDR3 DNA: TGTGTCAGTACCCTGGGGCGGGATAAGTACTTC.

A note on this clonotype: One base away lies a much larger clone, so this may be a sequencing read error. This chain uses TRBV11-2 with TRBJ2-7, with 8 positions matching TRBD2. The better agreement between TRBJ2-1 and the DNA end casts doubt on the J call. Per germline, CDR1 SGHAT and CDR2 FQNNGV. This CDR3 contains 15 residues. The CDR3 protein is CASSLDSGGRYEQFF. The CDR3 nucleotides are TGTGCCAGCAGCTTAGATTCGGGAGGGAGGTACGAGCAGTTCTTC.

For this clonotype: This may arise from a read error, as a much more abundant clone is one base away. The chain recombines TRBV2 with TRBJ2-1; D uncertain. The CDR3 runs 14 residues. Per germline, CDR1 SNHLY and CDR2 FYNNEI. The V gene lost 9 bases and the J gene lost 4 bases, with 16 bases spanning the gap. CDR3: CARSPSGSYNEQFF. For the CDR3, the DNA is TGTGCCAGAAGTCCCTCCGGGTCTTACAATGAGCAGTTCTTC.

This clonotype showed up many times. The chain joins TRBV5-1 to TRBJ1-1; TRBD1 might be the D (5 bases). Germline lookup yields CDR1 SGHRS and CDR2 YFSETQ. Trimming removed 3 bases from V and 1 base from J, with 7 bases in between. The CDR3 has 13 amino acids. The CDR3 is CASSWTQNTEAFF. The CDR3 nucleotides are TGCGCCAGCAGCTGGACACAGAACACTGAAGCTTTCTTT.

Concerning this clonotype itself: The final CDR3 position lacks the conserved phenylalanine or tryptophan, pointing to a likely read error. V and J are TRBV13 and TRBJ2-3, with D possibly being TRBD1 or TRBD2 (5 bases each). This CDR3 region has 15 residues. Germline lookup yields CDR1 PRHDT and CDR2 FYEKMQ (reference sequence). Here the CDR3 DNA reads TGTGCCATCAGCTTAGCGAGACAGTACACAGATACGCAGTATCTT. Translated, it gives CAISLARQYTDTQYL.

This clonotype appeared a few times. The chain has TRBV20-1 and TRBJ2-3, with 8 nucleotides matching TRBD2. Germline CDR1 and CDR2: DFQATT and SNEGSKA (reference sequence). This CDR3 is 15 amino acids long. V dropped 6 bases and J dropped 1; count of bases not matched to a gene: 9. The CDR3 sequence: CSASQEAGGTDTQYF. In DNA form, the CDR3 reads TGCAGTGCCTCCCAAGAAGCGGGAGGCACAGATACGCAGTATTTT.

J is TRBJ2-5 and V is TRBV6-5; no firm D call. This CDR3 has 12 amino acids. CDR1 is MNHEY, CDR2 SVGAGI, per germline. V lost 9 bases, J lost 5 bases, and 13 bases lay in between. The chain's CDR3 is CASATGGETQYF. The DNA of the CDR3 is TGTGCCAGTGCCACGGGCGGTGAGACCCAGTACTTC.

Remarks on this clonotype: A much larger clone sits a single nucleotide away, making a read error possible. No conserved phenylalanine or tryptophan ends this CDR3, so it is likely a read error. The chain recombines TRBV19 with TRBJ2-1; D gene uncertain. CDR1 and CDR2 (germline): LNHDA, SQIVND (reference sequence). The V and J ends lost 0 bases and 5 bases respectively, with 11 bases between them. CDR3 length equals 15 residues. In DNA, the CDR3 is TGTGCCAGTAGTATAGACGCGAATTTGAACAATGAGCAGTTCATC. Protein sequence: CASSIDANLNNEQFI.

The rearrangement joins TRBV29-1 to TRBJ1-4; D gene unclear. From germline, CDR1 is SQVTM and CDR2 ANQGSEA. This CDR3 has 12 residues. The ends were cut back, 8 bases at V and 4 bases at J, with 11 bases in the middle. CDR3 sequence: CSSLDLNEKLFF. In DNA, the CDR3 is TGCAGCTCATTGGATCTTAATGAAAAACTGTTTTTT. The full variable domain, rest sourced from reference TRBV29-1 and TRBJ1-4, is SAVISQKPSRDICQRGTSLTIQCQVDSQVTMMFWYRQQPGQSLTLIATANQGSEATYESGFVIDKFPISRPNLTFSTLTVSNMSPEDSSIYLCSSLDLNEKLFFGSGTQLSVL.

Comments on this clonotype: The CDR3 does not end in the conserved phenylalanine or tryptophan, so this is likely a read error. The DNA is left out, because the CDR3 cannot be placed on it with certainty; the CDR3 is given as TCRdb lists it. The rearrangement links TRBV11-3 to TRBJ2-3; the table's TRBD2 call for D was not verified on the DNA. The CDR3 spans 16 residues, counting both ends. CDR1 SGHNT and CDR2 YENEEA come from the germline V gene. The CDR3 spells CASSLGLADSADTHYL.

Details on this clonotype: This may stem from a read error, because a much larger clone lies one nucleotide away. The chain carries TRBV20-1 and TRBJ2-1, with 16 bases matching TRBD2. CDR1 is DFQATT, CDR2 SNEGSKA, per germline (reference sequence). CDR3 length equals 19 residues. Germline trimming cut 0 bases from V and 0 bases from J; bases unmatched to any gene: 5. In DNA, the CDR3 is TGCAGTGCTAGAGACAAGGGACTAGCGGGAGGGTCCTCCTACAATGAGCAGTTCTTC. Residues: CSARDKGLAGGSSYNEQFF.

As regards this clonotype: One end of the junction varies from germline; a read error may be responsible. The chain links TRBV6-1 to TRBJ2-1; D is unclear. There are 12 residues in the CDR3. Germline assignment: CDR1 MNHNS and CDR2 SASEGT. CDR3 sequence: CARSRNYNEQFF. CDR3 coding DNA: TGTGCCAGGAGTCGGAATTACAATGAACAGTTCTTC.

This clonotype was observed at least ten times. The chain couples TRBV5-6 to TRBJ2-7, with D possibly being TRBD2 (5 bases). The CDR3 totals 12 residues. Germline lookup yields CDR1 SGHDT and CDR2 YYEEEE. V lost 5 bases and J 7 bases, leaving 13 bases between the germline ends. The CDR3 DNA sequence: TGTGCCAGCAGTCGGAGGAGATGGGAGCAGTACTTC. Its translation is CASSRRRWEQYF.

J is TRBJ2-3 and V is TRBV7-9; D is perhaps TRBD2 (5 bases). CDR1 is SEHNR and CDR2 is FQNEAQ in the germline V gene (reference sequence). V was trimmed by 3 bases and J by 3 bases, leaving 10 bases between them. The CDR3 has 14 amino acids. The CDR3 sequence is CASSFDGKTDTQYF. In nucleotides, the CDR3 is TGTGCCAGCAGCTTTGACGGGAAAACAGATACGCAGTATTTT.

About this clonotype itself: Without the conserved terminal phenylalanine or tryptophan, this CDR3 likely stems from a read error. This chain uses TRBV29-1 with TRBJ2-7; 10 bases match TRBD2. The CDR3 covers 14 residues. Germline values: CDR1 SQVTM, CDR2 ANQGSEA. The CDR3 DNA reads TGTAGCGTGAGGGCTAGCGGGAGTCAAGGCGAGCAGTACCTC. Translated: CSVRASGSQGEQYL.

J is TRBJ1-6 and V is TRBV6-2 or TRBV6-3; 9 bases align to TRBD1. This CDR3 spans 14 amino acids. Germline assignment: CDR1 MNHEY and CDR2 SVGEGT. With V trimmed by 6 bases and J by 18 bases, 15 bases remained unmatched. CDR3 in DNA: TGTGCCAGCAGCCGGACAGGGGAGTGGTCACCACCCCACTTT. Its protein is CASSRTGEWSPPHF.

The rearrangement uses TRBV4-2 and TRBJ2-1; D possibly corresponds to TRBD2 (5 bases). Germline V CDR1 and CDR2: LGHNA, YNFKEQ. The CDR3 has 14 residues. The ends were cut back, 2 bases at V and 5 bases at J, with 10 bases in the middle. CDR3 protein: CASSQLARDNEQFF. CDR3 nucleotide sequence: TGTGCCAGCAGCCAACTAGCTAGGGACAATGAGCAGTTCTTC.

On this clonotype: Since a much larger clone is just one base distant, this may be a read error. The chain employs TRBV20-1 and TRBJ2-6; the D is unclear. This CDR3 has 15 residues. CDR1 and CDR2 (germline): DFQATT, SNEGSKA (reference sequence). V lost 3 bases and J 1 base, leaving 10 bases between the germline ends. Written as DNA, the CDR3 is TGCAGTGCTAGGAAGAAGGGTTCTGGGGCCAACGTCCTGACTTTC. Encoded protein: CSARKKGSGANVLTF.

Remarks on this clonotype: One end of the junction varies from germline; a read error may be responsible. This rearrangement joins TRBV4-2 to TRBJ2-7; weak D call: TRBD2 (6 bases). The germline V gene has CDR1 LGHNA and CDR2 YNFKEQ. This CDR3 spans 16 amino acids. The CDR3 loop reads CASSQEGTGASYGQYF. CDR3 sequence (DNA): TGTGCCAGCAGCCAAGAAGGGACGGGAGCGTCCTACGGGCAGTATTTC.

Note on this clonotype: Sequence at one end of the junction differs from germline and may be a read error. J is TRBJ1-1 and V is TRBV6-5; D is unclear. Germline CDR1 MNHEY, CDR2 SVGAGI. This CDR3 has 15 amino acids. This chain's CDR3 is CVSSFSEQPRTEAFF. CDR3 in DNA: TGTGTCAGCAGTTTCTCGGAGCAGCCTAGGACTGAAGCTTTCTTT.